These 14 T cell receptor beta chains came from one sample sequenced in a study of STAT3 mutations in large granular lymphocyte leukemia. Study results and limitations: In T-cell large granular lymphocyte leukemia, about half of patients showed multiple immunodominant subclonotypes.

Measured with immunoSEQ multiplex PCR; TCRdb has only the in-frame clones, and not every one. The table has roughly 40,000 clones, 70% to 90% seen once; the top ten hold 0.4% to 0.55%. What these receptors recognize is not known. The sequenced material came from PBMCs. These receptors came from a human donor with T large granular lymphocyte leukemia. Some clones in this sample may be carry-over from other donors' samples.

In DNA form, the CDR3 reads TGTGCCAGCAGTTCCCCGGGGCCGGGGAGATATACGCAGTATTTT. Its protein product is CASSSPGPGRYTQYF. The chain links TRBV27 to TRBJ2-3, with D perhaps assigned TRBD1 or TRBD2 (5 bases each). Deletions cut 4 bases from V and 7 bases from J, with 18 bases between. The CDR3 sequence is 15 residues long. CDR1 is MNHEY, CDR2 SMNVEV, per germline (reference sequence).

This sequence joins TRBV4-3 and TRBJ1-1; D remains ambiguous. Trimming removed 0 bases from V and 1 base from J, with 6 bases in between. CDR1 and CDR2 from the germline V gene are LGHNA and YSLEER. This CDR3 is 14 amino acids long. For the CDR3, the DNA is TGCGCCAGCAGCCAAGATTGGGGGAACACTGAAGCTTTCTTT. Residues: CASSQDWGNTEAFF.

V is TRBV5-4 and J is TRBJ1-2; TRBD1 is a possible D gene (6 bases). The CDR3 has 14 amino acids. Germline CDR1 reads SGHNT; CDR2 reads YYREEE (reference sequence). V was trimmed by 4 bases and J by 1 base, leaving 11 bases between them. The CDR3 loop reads CASSTQDSNYGYTF. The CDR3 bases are TGTGCCAGCAGCACACAGGACAGTAACTATGGCTACACCTTC.

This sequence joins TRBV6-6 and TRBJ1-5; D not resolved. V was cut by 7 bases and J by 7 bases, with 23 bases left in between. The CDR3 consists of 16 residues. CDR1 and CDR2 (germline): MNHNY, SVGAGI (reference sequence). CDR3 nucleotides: TGTGCCAGCACCACCCCAAGGCACGGTTTAGGCCAGCCCCAGCATTTT. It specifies CASTTPRHGLGQPQHF.

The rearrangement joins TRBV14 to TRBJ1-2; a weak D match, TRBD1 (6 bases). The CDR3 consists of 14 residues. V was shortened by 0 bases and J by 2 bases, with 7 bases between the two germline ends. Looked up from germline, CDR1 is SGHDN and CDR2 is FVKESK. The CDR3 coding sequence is TGTGCCAGCAGCCAAGATCAGGGGAACTATGGCTACACCTTC. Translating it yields CASSQDQGNYGYTF.

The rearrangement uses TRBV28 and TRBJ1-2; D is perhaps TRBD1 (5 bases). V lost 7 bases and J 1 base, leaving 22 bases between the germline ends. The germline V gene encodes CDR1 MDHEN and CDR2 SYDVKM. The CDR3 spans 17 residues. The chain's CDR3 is CASTIPGGGSLNYGYTF. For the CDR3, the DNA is TGTGCCAGCACCATCCCCGGGGGAGGCAGCCTTAACTATGGCTACACCTTC.

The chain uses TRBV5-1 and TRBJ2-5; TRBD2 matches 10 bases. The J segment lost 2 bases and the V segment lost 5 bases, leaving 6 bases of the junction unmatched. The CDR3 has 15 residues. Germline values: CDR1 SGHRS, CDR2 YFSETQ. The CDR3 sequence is CASSRSGGAQETQYF. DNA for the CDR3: TGCGCCAGCAGTAGGAGCGGGGGGGCGCAAGAGACCCAGTACTTC.

In DNA, the CDR3 is TGTGCCAGCAGCCATCGCCGCGATGGGGAGACCCAGTACTTC. Protein sequence: CASSHRRDGETQYF. This chain uses TRBV14 with TRBJ2-5; D not resolved. CDR1 SGHDN and CDR2 FVKESK come from the germline V gene. The CDR3 contains 14 residues. Between the trimmed V and J ends, which lost 3 bases and 5 bases, there was a span of 13 bases.

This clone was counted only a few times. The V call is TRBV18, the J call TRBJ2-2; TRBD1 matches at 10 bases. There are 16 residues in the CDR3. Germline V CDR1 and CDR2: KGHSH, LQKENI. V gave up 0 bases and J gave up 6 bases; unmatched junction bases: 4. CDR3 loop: CASSPPGTGASGELFF. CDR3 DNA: TGTGCCAGCTCACCACCGGGGACAGGGGCCTCCGGGGAGCTGTTTTTT.

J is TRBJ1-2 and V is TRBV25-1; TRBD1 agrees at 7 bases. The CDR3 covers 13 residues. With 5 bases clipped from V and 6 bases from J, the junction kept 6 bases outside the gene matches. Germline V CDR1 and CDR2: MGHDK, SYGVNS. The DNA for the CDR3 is TGTGCCAGCAGTTGGACAGGTGGTGATGGCTACACCTTC. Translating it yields CASSWTGGDGYTF.

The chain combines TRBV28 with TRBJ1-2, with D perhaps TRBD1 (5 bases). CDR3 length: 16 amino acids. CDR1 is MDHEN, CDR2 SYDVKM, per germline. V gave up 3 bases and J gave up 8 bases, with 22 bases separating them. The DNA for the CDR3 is TGTGCCAGCAGTTTGGGCATGGACTGGGGGGGAATAGGCTACACCTTC. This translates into CASSLGMDWGGIGYTF.

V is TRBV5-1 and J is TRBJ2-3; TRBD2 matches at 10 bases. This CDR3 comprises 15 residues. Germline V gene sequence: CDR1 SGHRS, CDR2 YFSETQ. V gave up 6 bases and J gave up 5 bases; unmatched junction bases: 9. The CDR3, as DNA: TGCGCCAGCAAAAAAAGCGGGGGGGCCGGAGATACGCAGTATTTT. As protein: CASKKSGGAGDTQYF.

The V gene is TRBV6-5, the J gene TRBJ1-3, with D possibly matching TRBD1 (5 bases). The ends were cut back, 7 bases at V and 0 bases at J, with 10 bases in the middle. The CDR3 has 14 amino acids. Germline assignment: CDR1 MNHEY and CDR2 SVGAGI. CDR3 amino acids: CASIRGPSGNTIYF. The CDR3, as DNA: TGTGCCAGCATTAGGGGCCCCTCTGGAAACACCATATATTTT.

The CDR3 sequence: CASSATGSSGNTIYF. The CDR3 DNA follows: TGTGCCAGCAGCGCAACAGGGAGCTCTGGAAACACCATATATTTT. This chain uses TRBV9 with TRBJ1-3, with D maybe TRBD1 (6 bases). This CDR3 has 15 residues. Germline CDR1 SGDLS, CDR2 YYNGEE. V was pared by 3 bases and J by 0 bases, with 10 bases between.